This is a list of T cell receptor beta chains from one sample in a study of radiotherapy plus CTLA-4 blockade in lung cancer. The method was immunoSEQ multiplex PCR; TCRdb's version includes in-frame clones alone and lacks a portion of them. The sample yields 110,000 or so clones, more than 65% seen once. Sequencing was performed on peripheral blood, taken from a patient treated with radiotherapy plus ipilimumab. All receptors come from a human donor with non-small cell lung cancer who had a partial response to radiotherapy plus ipilimumab. Both conserved end residues are part of each CDR3. Each record gives: J gene, V gene, CDR3 protein.

TRBJ2-2	TRBV9	CASSAIVRNTGELFF
TRBJ2-2	TRBV6-1	CASSQDRGAGELFF
TRBJ2-3	TRBV10-1	CASSDIAGVTDTQYF
TRBJ1-1	TRBV2	CASSRQGAGTEAFF
TRBJ2-2	TRBV4-2	CASSRPGANTGELFF
TRBJ1-1	TRBV27	CASSLTKQGNTEAFF
TRBJ2-3	TRBV5-5	CASSLDRPTDTQYF
TRBJ2-1	TRBV7-2	CASSPDRLAGGEQFF
TRBJ2-4	TRBV7-6	CASSLSRQNIQYF
TRBJ1-1	TRBV5-1	CASSGGQGGSIGTEAFF
TRBJ1-1	TRBV19	CASSNRDTEAFF
TRBJ2-2	TRBV5-1	CASSSSVNTGELFF
TRBJ1-2	TRBV18	CASSPEGQAYGYTF
TRBJ2-1	TRBV6-1	CASSEGLTSGLIF
TRBJ1-5	TRBV25-1	CATSGKGDFQPQHF
TRBJ2-1	TRBV27	CASSLTGLARYNEQFF
TRBJ1-3	TRBV5-1	CASSLKSRGPGNTIYF
TRBJ1-2	TRBV20-1	CSATRRDGYTF
TRBJ1-1	TRBV28	CASSQADRDAFF
TRBJ2-7	TRBV5-1	CASSSTGGRREQYF
TRBJ2-1	TRBV7-9	CASSPPDRARYSDEQFF
TRBJ2-1	TRBV7-2	CASSLVVGRGREQFF
TRBJ1-1	TRBV4-1	CASSLYRENTEAFF
TRBJ2-3	TRBV29-1	CSVVAGGTDTQYF
TRBJ2-3	TRBV5-1	CASSPPGRVDTQYF
TRBJ1-5	TRBV19	CASSSDRGGNQPQHF
TRBJ2-5	TRBV5-1	CASSSLAGGGQETQYF
TRBJ2-3	TRBV28	CASNEPGGTDTQYF
-	TRBV19	CASSDRDRGPEQYF
TRBJ1-3	TRBV5-4	CASSLDLSSGNTIYF
TRBJ1-1	TRBV12-5	CASGPALRGEAFF
TRBJ2-7	TRBV6-1	CASRDPRGEQYF
TRBJ1-4	TRBV15	CATSRGGDRTNEKLFF
TRBJ2-3	TRBV7-2	CASSLTSGSRHTQYF
TRBJ2-2	TRBV4-3	CASSQPGQGTGELFF
TRBJ1-4	TRBV7-9	CASSPVSGREKLFF
TRBJ2-5	TRBV19	CASSQERGGLETQYF
TRBJ2-7	TRBV2	CASSPGASGTYEQYF
TRBJ1-5	TRBV6-1	CASSELDRGHRGNQPQHF
TRBJ1-3	TRBV10-3	CAISGGQIGNTIYF
TRBJ1-1	TRBV6-5	CASRPGGRNTEAFF
TRBJ1-6	TRBV5-6	CASSLVQDSIINSPLHF
TRBJ1-2	TRBV28	CASSYPRQGAQYGYTF
TRBJ2-1	TRBV12-1	CASSLFSGRSTRGNEQFF
TRBJ1-2	TRBV5-1	CASSVASAGTWTYGYTF
TRBJ2-5	TRBV4-2	CASSQEGSGRLRETQYF
TRBJ2-7	TRBV10-3	CAISGGSGTGGYEQYF
TRBJ1-1	TRBV5-1	CASSPPDRALSAFF
TRBJ2-1	TRBV5-1	CASSQDRNYNEQFF
TRBJ1-4	TRBV7-9	CASHRGNTREKLFF
TRBJ1-5	TRBV4-3	CASSQFLDRNQPQHF
TRBJ2-5	TRBV5-4	CASSLARAQETQYF
TRBJ1-1	TRBV30	CAWSVYQIRGTEAFF
TRBJ1-3	TRBV27	CASSSIRGNTIYF
TRBJ2-3	TRBV5-5	CASSGMDRITTDTQYF
TRBJ1-5	TRBV28	CASRKTGEYSNQPQHF
TRBJ2-1	TRBV7-7	CASSLAGFGGQGEQFF
TRBJ2-7	TRBV6-1	CASRRGTSGSYEQYF
TRBJ2-5	TRBV5-3	CARSVLAGGKETQYF
TRBJ1-6	TRBV6-1	CASNPQYNSPLHF